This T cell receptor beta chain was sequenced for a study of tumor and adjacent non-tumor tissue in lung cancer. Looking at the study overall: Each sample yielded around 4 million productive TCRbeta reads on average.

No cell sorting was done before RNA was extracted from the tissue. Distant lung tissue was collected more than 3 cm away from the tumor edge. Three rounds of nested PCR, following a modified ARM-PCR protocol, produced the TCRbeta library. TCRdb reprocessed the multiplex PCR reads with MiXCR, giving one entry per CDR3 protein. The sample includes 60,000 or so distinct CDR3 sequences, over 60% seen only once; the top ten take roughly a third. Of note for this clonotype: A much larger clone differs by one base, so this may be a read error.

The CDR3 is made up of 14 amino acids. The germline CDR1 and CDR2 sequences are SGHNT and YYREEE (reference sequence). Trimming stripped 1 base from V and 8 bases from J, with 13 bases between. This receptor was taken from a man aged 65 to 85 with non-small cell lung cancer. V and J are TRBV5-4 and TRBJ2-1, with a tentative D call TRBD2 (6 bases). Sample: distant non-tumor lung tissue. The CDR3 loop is CASSLLGGEDEQFF. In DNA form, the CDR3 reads TGTGCCAGCAGCTTGCTAGGCGGGGAGGATGAGCAGTTCTTC.